This T cell receptor beta chain was obtained from a study of shared clonotypes between healthy human individuals. About the study: Each donor contributed plates that comprised three CD4 naive, three CD4 memory, two CD8 naive and one CD8 memory. Study-level results: The study found about 5% of naive CD4 clonotypes shared across several donors.

The split of CD4+ cells yielded CD45RA+ naive and CD45RA-negative memory subsets. V trimming: 0 bases; J trimming: 1 base; junction bases outside the gene matches: 3. Germline CDR1 is SGHRS and CDR2 is YFSETQ. The CDR3 runs to 15 residues. As for this clone: As yet, its antigen is unknown. Other DNA sequences in the same sample also yield this CDR3.

This was a deep-level run. Sequenced by immunoSEQ multiplex PCR; TCRdb stores in-frame clones only, minus some. This table holds roughly 2,500,000 clones, roughly 93% found once. This receptor was obtained from a man younger than 35 in good health. Some clones in this sample may be carry-over from other donors' samples. The material sequenced was naive CD4+ T cells from PBMCs. This sample's subset: CD45RA+ positively selected. V gene TRBV5-1 combines with J gene TRBJ1-1, with 7 bases that match TRBD1. DNA for the CDR3: TGCGCCAGCAGCTTGGCCGGGACAGAGAACACTGAAGCTTTCTTT. Translated: CASSLAGTENTEAFF. Looking up the rest from reference TRBV5-1 and TRBJ1-1 gives the full variable domain: KAGVTQTPRYLIKTRGQQVTLSCSPISGHRSVSWYQQTPGQGLQFLFEYFSETQRNKGNFPGRFSGRQFSNSRSEMNVSTLELGDSALYLCASSLAGTENTEAFFGQGTRLTVV.